The rows below give T cell receptor beta chains drawn from one sample of a study of beta chain features in type 1 diabetes. Method: immunoSEQ multiplex PCR; TCRdb's copy keeps in-frame clones and lacks some. In the table there are around 250,000 clones, around 15% of which are singletons. The source material was naive CD4+ T cells from blood. The receptors shown here come from a man younger than 45 with type 1 diabetes. The CDR3 runs from the conserved cysteine through the conserved F or W. The D gene is left open where the match is weak. Size values are once, few and many counts, or a class for expanded clones, and some rows have none.

j_call d_call v_call clone_size cdr3_aa cdr3_nt
TRBJ2-7 TRBD2 TRBV30 few CAWRIPGLGSYEQYF TGTGCCTGGAGAATCCCGGGACTAGGATCCTACGAGCAGTACTTC
TRBJ1-1 TRBD1 TRBV30 - CAWSAGQGLVTEAFF TGTGCCTGGAGTGCGGGACAGGGGCTGGTCACTGAAGCTTTCTTT
TRBJ1-2 TRBD1 TRBV5-1 - CASSARGGIGGYTF TGCGCCAGCAGCGCCCGAGGGGGCATTGGAGGCTACACCTTC
TRBJ2-3 - TRBV7-6 - CASGPSSTQYF TGTGCCAGCGGCCCCTCCAGTACGCAGTATTTT
TRBJ2-3 TRBD2 TRBV5-1 - CASTWTSGSTDTQYF TGCGCCAGCACCTGGACTAGCGGGAGCACAGATACGCAGTATTTT
TRBJ1-1 - TRBV5-1 few CASSLVGGMETEAFF TGCGCCAGCAGCTTGGTCGGGGGAATGGAGACTGAAGCTTTCTTT
TRBJ2-1 - TRBV11-2 few CASTRGDSSYNEQFF TGTGCCAGCACCCGCGGGGACAGCTCCTACAATGAGCAGTTCTTC
TRBJ2-7 TRBD2 TRBV25-1 few CASSVAGAYEQYF TGTGCCAGCAGTGTGGCGGGAGCCTACGAGCAGTACTTC
TRBJ2-7 - TRBV28 - CASGDYEQYF TGTGCCAGCGGAGACTACGAGCAGTACTTC
TRBJ2-1 - TRBV6-5 - CASSYSTSEDEQFF TGTGCCAGCAGTTACTCAACTTCGGAGGATGAGCAGTTCTTC
TRBJ1-1 - TRBV29-1 few CSVEEGGTEAFF TGCAGCGTTGAGGAAGGGGGTACTGAAGCTTTCTTT
TRBJ1-2 - TRBV18 - CASSPVYTADSLTGYTF TGTGCCAGCTCACCGGTCTACACCGCGGACAGTTTGACTGGCTACACCTTC
TRBJ1-2 TRBD1 TRBV2 - CASGITGVDGYTF TGTGCCAGCGGAATCACAGGGGTTGACGGCTACACCTTC
TRBJ1-2 - TRBV5-1 once CASSLAGRNYGYTF TGCGCCAGCAGCTTGGCCGGGAGAAACTATGGCTACACCTTC
TRBJ2-7 - TRBV7-4 - CASNQSSPEQYF TGTGCCAGCAACCAGAGTAGCCCCGAGCAGTACTTC
TRBJ2-1 TRBD2 TRBV7-2 few CASSGTSGIPNEQFF TGTGCCAGCAGCGGGACTAGCGGGATTCCCAATGAGCAGTTCTTC
TRBJ1-5 TRBD1 TRBV7-9 - CASSHGTGSVKSNQPQHF TGTGCCAGCAGCCACGGGACAGGGTCTGTTAAAAGCAATCAGCCCCAGCATTTT
TRBJ2-3 - TRBV11-2 few CASSSASGAGTDTQYF TGTGCCAGCAGCTCCGCCTCGGGAGCCGGCACAGATACGCAGTATTTT
TRBJ2-2 - TRBV4-3 - CASSQDQTAYTGELFF TGCGCCAGCAGCCAGGACCAGACAGCCTACACCGGGGAGCTGTTTTTT
TRBJ1-5 - TRBV19 few CGSGQLNQPQHF TGTGGGTCTGGACAGCTCAATCAGCCCCAGCATTTT
TRBJ1-1 - TRBV29-1 - CSVEGVDRKAFF TGCAGCGTTGAAGGAGTGGACAGAAAAGCTTTCTTT
TRBJ2-5 TRBD2 TRBV5-1 - CASSQTSGMNQETQYF TGCGCCAGCAGCCAGACTAGCGGGATGAATCAAGAGACCCAGTACTTC
TRBJ2-2 TRBD2 TRBV4-3 few CASSQVSGTNTGELFF TGCGCCAGCAGCCAGGTTAGCGGGACGAACACCGGGGAGCTGTTTTTT
TRBJ2-5 - TRBV27 few CASSSGETQYF TGTGCCAGCAGTTCCGGAGAGACCCAGTACTTC
TRBJ2-2 - TRBV20-1 few CSAYEGRELFF TGCAGTGCTTATGAGGGTCGGGAGCTGTTTTTT
TRBJ2-1 TRBD1 TRBV18 - CASSVLGTVSYNEQFF TGTGCCAGCTCGGTCCTCGGGACAGTCTCCTACAATGAGCAGTTCTTC
TRBJ1-1 - TRBV25-1 once CASSDLGTEAFF TGTGCCAGCAGTGACCTAGGAACTGAAGCTTTCTTT
TRBJ1-2 - TRBV2 few CASSDINYGYTF TGTGCCAGCAGCGACATTAACTATGGCTACACCTTC
TRBJ2-5 - TRBV7-9 few CASSFRDYQETQYF TGTGCCAGCAGCTTCCGGGACTACCAAGAGACCCAGTACTTC
TRBJ2-1 - TRBV7-9 few CASSPRTYNEQFF TGTGCCAGCAGCCCCAGAACCTACAATGAGCAGTTCTTC
TRBJ2-1 TRBD2 TRBV30 - CAWSVGLALGEQFF TGTGCCTGGAGTGTAGGACTAGCCCTGGGTGAGCAGTTCTTC
TRBJ2-1 TRBD2 TRBV7-3 once CASSLYSGGSGEQFF TGTGCCAGCAGCTTATATTCGGGGGGTAGCGGAGAGCAGTTCTTC
TRBJ2-1 - TRBV7-2 few CASSHQNQNEQFF TGTGCCAGCAGCCATCAGAACCAAAATGAGCAGTTCTTC
TRBJ1-5 - TRBV19 - CASSLTGDQPQHF TGTGCCAGTAGCCTGACAGGAGATCAGCCCCAGCATTTT
TRBJ2-3 TRBD2 TRBV9 few CASSPGGTKDTQYF TGTGCCAGCAGCCCGGGAGGGACTAAAGATACGCAGTATTTT
TRBJ2-1 TRBD1 TRBV9 few CASSGTGTVPYNEQFF TGTGCCAGCAGCGGTACCGGGACAGTGCCTTACAATGAGCAGTTCTTC
TRBJ1-5 - TRBV19 few CASSGDPSNQPQHF TGTGCCAGTAGTGGAGACCCTAGCAATCAGCCCCAGCATTTT
TRBJ2-3 TRBD2 TRBV5-1 few CASSGLAGGTDTQYF TGCGCCAGCAGCGGCCTAGCGGGGGGCACAGATACGCAGTATTTT
TRBJ1-5 - TRBV7-9 few CASSLPDQPQHF TGTGCCAGCAGCCTCCCAGATCAGCCCCAGCATTTT
TRBJ2-7 - TRBV5-4 - CASSPPGDLAYEQYF TGTGCCAGCAGCCCTCCGGGAGATTTAGCCTACGAGCAGTACTTC
TRBJ2-7 - TRBV5-4 - CASSLDLAYEQYF TGTGCCAGCAGCTTAGACCTAGCCTACGAGCAGTACTTC
TRBJ2-7 TRBD2 TRBV13 - CASSSAPGLGAYEQYF TGTGCCAGCAGCTCCGCGCCGGGACTAGGGGCCTACGAGCAGTACTTC
TRBJ2-7 - TRBV29-1 few CSAETNSYEQYF TGCAGCGCCGAAACAAACTCCTACGAGCAGTACTTC
TRBJ2-1 TRBD2 TRBV28 - CASSLGTSDYNEQFF TGTGCCAGCAGTTTAGGGACTAGCGATTACAATGAGCAGTTCTTC
TRBJ2-1 TRBD2 TRBV4-1 few CASSQDVVAGYNEQFF TGCGCCAGCAGCCAAGATGTGGTAGCGGGGTACAATGAGCAGTTCTTC
TRBJ2-3 - TRBV9 - CASSTSGADTQYF TGTGCCAGCAGCACCTCAGGGGCAGATACGCAGTATTTT
TRBJ2-5 - TRBV5-1 few CASSSAASPQETQYF TGCGCCAGCAGTTCGGCGGCATCCCCTCAGGAGACCCAGTACTTC